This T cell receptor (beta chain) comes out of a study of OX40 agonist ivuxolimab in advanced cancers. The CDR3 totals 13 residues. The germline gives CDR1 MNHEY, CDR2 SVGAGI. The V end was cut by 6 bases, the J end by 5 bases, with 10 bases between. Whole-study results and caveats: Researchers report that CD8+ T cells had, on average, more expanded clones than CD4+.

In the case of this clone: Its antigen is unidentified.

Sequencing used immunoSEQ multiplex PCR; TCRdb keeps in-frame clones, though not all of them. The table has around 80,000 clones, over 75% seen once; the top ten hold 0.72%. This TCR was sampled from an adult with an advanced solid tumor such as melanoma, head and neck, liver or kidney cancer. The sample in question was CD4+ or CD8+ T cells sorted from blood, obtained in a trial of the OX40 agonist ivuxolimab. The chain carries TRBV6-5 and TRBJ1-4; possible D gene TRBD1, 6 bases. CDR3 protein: CASRRTENEKLFF. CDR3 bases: TGTGCCAGCAGAAGGACAGAGAATGAAAAACTGTTTTTT.